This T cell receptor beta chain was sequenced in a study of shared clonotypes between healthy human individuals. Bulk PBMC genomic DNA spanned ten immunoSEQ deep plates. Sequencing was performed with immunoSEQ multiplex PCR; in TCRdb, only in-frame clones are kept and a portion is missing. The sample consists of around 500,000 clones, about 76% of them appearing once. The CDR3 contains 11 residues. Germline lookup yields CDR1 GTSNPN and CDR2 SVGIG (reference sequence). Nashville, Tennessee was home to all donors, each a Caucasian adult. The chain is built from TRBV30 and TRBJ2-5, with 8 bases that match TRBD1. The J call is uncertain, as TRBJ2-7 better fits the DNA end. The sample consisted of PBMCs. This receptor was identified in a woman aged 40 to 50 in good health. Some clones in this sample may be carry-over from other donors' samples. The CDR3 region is CAFGQGNEQYF. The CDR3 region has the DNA TGTGCCTTTGGACAGGGCAACGAGCAGTACTTC.